The next 10 T cell receptor beta chains were all read from a single sample in a study of cytomegalovirus exposure and HLA in healthy donors. The PCR ran on 60 Vbeta and 13 Jbeta primers. Some clones are missing from TCRdb's copy, which holds only in-frame ones; the method was immunoSEQ multiplex PCR. This repertoire includes under 100,000 clones. Material for sequencing was PBMCs. The receptors derive from a man aged 30-40 years in good health and CMV-seronegative.

The rearrangement uses TRBV2 and TRBJ1-1; no clear D. The CDR3 contains 13 residues. Trimming removed 6 bases at V and 0 bases at J, with 8 bases between. Germline CDR1 SNHLY, CDR2 FYNNEI. CDR3 DNA sequence: TGTGCCAGCAGGCGGGAGGTGAACACTGAAGCTTTCTTT. Its protein product is CASRREVNTEAFF.

The V gene is TRBV19, the J gene TRBJ2-2; possible D gene TRBD2, 5 bases. This CDR3 spans 13 amino acids. CDR1 and CDR2 (germline): LNHDA, SQIVND (reference sequence). V shed 5 bases and J shed 6 bases, with 10 bases lying between them. The CDR3: CASSSAEAGELFF. The CDR3 DNA is TGTGCCAGTAGTTCGGCGGAGGCCGGGGAGCTGTTTTTT.

V is TRBV11-2 and J is TRBJ1-4; 9 nucleotides align to TRBD1. Trimming took 4 bases from V and 7 from J; bases not matched to a gene: 7. The V gene's germline CDR1 is SGHAT and CDR2 FQNNGV. CDR3 size: 15 residues. In nucleotides, the CDR3 is TGTGCCAGCAGCTCGTTCGGACAGGGGACTGAAAAACTGTTTTTT. Translation gives CASSSFGQGTEKLFF.

CDR3 sequence reads: CASSFTGDSEAFF. The CDR3 bases are TGTGCCAGCAGCTTCACAGGGGATTCTGAAGCTTTCTTT. The chain joins TRBV7-9 to TRBJ1-1; TRBD1 matches 7 bases. This CDR3 is 13 amino acids long. From germline, CDR1 is SEHNR and CDR2 FQNEAQ (reference sequence). Trimming cost V 3 bases and J 6 bases; bases outside gene matches: 4.

The J gene is TRBJ2-7, the V gene TRBV5-6, with D possibly being TRBD1 (6 bases). The CDR3 contains 13 residues. The germline V gene encodes CDR1 SGHDT and CDR2 YYEEEE. Deletions cut 3 bases from V and 3 bases from J, with 10 bases between. The CDR3 coding sequence is TGTGCCAGCAGCTCCACAGGGCTCTACGAGCAGTACTTC. Translating it yields CASSSTGLYEQYF.

This sequence joins TRBV21-1 and TRBJ1-2. TRBV21-1 is marked as a pseudogene. This CDR3 region has 14 residues. The CDR3 nucleotides read TGTGCCAGCAGCAAAGCCCCCCACGGTCATGGCTACACCTTC. Its protein is CASSKAPHGHGYTF.

The chain is built from TRBV7-3 and TRBJ2-2; the match to TRBD2 covers 7 bases. CDR1 is SGHTA and CDR2 is FQGTGA in the germline V gene. The V gene end was trimmed by 8 bases and the J gene end by 2 bases; junction bases not matched to a gene: 5. The CDR3 is made up of 14 amino acids. CDR3 in amino acids: CASGLAVNTGELFF. CDR3 nucleotide sequence: TGTGCCAGCGGGCTAGCGGTTAACACCGGGGAGCTGTTTTTT. Full variable domain (remainder filled in from reference TRBV7-3 and TRBJ2-2): GAGVSQTPSNKVTEKGKYVELRCDPISGHTALYWYRQSLGQGPEFLIYFQGTGAADDSGLPNDRFFAVRPEGSVSTLKIQRTERGDSAVYLCASGLAVNTGELFFGEGSRLTVL.

V and J are TRBV11-2 and TRBJ1-4; D gene ambiguous. V shed 1 base and J shed 11 bases, with 14 bases lying between them. Germline CDR1 and CDR2: SGHAT and FQNNGV. CDR3 size: 14 residues. CDR3 in DNA: TGTGCCAGCAGCTTAGTTATAGCGGGTAGTAAACTGTTTTTT. Its protein is CASSLVIAGSKLFF.

The chain combines TRBV9 with TRBJ2-7, with 7 bases lining up with TRBD2. CDR3 length: 14 residues. Germline trimming cut 6 bases from V and 5 bases from J; bases unmatched to any gene: 11. Germline CDR1 reads SGDLS; CDR2 reads YYNGEE. Written as DNA, the CDR3 is TGTGCCAGCAACGGGGGAGGGTTTGGGGACGAGCAGTACTTC. Residues: CASNGGGFGDEQYF.

DNA of the CDR3: TGTGCCAGCAGCTTAGCAGCACCGGAAGCTTTCTTT. Translated, it gives CASSLAAPEAFF. The chain recombines TRBV7-9 with TRBJ1-1; no firm D call. CDR3 length: 12 amino acids. The germline V and J ends were trimmed by 0 bases and 8 bases, with 7 bases remaining between them. In germline, CDR1 is SEHNR, CDR2 FQNEAQ (reference sequence).